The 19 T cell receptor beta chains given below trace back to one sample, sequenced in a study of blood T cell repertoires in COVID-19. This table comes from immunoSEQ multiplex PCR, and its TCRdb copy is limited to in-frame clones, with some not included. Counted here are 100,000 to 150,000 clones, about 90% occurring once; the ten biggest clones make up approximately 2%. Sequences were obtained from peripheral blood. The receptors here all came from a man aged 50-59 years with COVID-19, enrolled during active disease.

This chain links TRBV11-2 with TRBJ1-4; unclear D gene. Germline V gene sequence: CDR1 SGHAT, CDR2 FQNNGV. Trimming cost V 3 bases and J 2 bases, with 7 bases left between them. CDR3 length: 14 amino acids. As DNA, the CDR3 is TGTGCCAGCAGCTTTGGCGGGACTAATGAAAAACTGTTTTTT. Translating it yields CASSFGGTNEKLFF.

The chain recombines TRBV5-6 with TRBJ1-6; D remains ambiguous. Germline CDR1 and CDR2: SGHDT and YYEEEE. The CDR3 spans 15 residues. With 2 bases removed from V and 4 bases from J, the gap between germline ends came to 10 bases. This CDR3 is CASSLQQSYNSPLHF. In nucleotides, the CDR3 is TGTGCCAGCAGCTTACAACAGTCGTATAATTCACCCCTCCACTTT.

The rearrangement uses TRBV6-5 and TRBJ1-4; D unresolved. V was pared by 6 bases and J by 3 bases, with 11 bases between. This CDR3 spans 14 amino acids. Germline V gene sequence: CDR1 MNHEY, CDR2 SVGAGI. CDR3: CASSAGRPNEKLFF. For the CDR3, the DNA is TGTGCCAGCAGCGCGGGGAGACCTAATGAAAAACTGTTTTTT.

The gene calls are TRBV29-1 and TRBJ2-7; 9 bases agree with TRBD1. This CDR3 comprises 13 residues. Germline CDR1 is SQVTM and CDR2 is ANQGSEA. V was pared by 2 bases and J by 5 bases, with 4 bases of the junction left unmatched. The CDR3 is CSVERQGVNEQYF. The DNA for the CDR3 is TGCAGCGTTGAAAGACAGGGGGTGAACGAGCAGTACTTC.

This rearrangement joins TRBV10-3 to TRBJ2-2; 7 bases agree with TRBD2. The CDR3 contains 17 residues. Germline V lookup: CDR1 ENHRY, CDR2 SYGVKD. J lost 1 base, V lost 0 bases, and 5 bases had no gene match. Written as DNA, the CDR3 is TGTGCCATCAGTGAGTCGAGGACTAGGGGGAACACCGGGGAGCTGTTTTTT. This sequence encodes CAISESRTRGNTGELFF.

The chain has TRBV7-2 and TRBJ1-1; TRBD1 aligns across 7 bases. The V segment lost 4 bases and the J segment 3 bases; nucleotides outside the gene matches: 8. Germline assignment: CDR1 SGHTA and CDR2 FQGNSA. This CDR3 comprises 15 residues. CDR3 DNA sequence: TGTGCCAGCAGCTCAGGGACAGTCGGTTACACTGAAGCTTTCTTT. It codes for CASSSGTVGYTEAFF.

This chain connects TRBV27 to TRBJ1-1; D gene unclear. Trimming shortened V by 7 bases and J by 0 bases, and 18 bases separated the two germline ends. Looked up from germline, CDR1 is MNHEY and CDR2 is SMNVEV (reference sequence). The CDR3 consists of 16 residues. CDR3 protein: CASNRDPRGMNTEAFF. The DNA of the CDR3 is TGTGCCAGCAACCGCGACCCAAGAGGGATGAACACTGAAGCTTTCTTT.

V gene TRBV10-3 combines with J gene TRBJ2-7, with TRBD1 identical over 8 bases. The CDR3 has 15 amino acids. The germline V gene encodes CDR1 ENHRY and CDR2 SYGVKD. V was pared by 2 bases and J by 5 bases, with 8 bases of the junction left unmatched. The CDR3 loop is CAISEQSGQGDEQYF. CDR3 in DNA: TGTGCCATCAGTGAGCAAAGTGGACAGGGAGACGAGCAGTACTTC.

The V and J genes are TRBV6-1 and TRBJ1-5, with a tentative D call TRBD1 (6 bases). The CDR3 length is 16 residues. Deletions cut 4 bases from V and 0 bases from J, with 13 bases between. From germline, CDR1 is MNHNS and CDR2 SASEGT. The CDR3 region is CASSVGTQNSNQPQHF. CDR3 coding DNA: TGTGCCAGCAGTGTCGGGACACAAAATAGCAATCAGCCCCAGCATTTT.

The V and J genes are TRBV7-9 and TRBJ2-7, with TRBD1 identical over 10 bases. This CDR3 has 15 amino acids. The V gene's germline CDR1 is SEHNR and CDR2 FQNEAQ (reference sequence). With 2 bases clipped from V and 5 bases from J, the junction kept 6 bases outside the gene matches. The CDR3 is CASSLSGQGNHEQYF. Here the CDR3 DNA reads TGTGCCAGCAGCTTATCGGGACAGGGGAACCACGAGCAGTACTTC.

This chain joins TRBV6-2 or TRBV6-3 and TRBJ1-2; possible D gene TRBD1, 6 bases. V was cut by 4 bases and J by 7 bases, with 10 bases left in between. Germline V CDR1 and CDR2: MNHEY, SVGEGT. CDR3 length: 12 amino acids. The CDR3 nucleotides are TGTGCCAGCAGTTTCAACAGGGCTGGCTACACCTTC. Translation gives CASSFNRAGYTF.

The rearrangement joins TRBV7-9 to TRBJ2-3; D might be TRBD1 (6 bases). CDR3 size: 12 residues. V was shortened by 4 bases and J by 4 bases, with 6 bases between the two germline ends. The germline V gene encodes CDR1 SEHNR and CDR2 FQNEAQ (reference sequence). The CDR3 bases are TGTGCCAGCAGCTCAGGGGCAGATACGCAGTATTTT. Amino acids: CASSSGADTQYF. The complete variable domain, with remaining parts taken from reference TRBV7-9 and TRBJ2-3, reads DTGVSQNPRHKITKRGQNVTFRCDPISEHNRLYWYRQTLGQGPEFLTYFQNEAQLEKSRLLSDRFSAERPKGSFSTLEIQRTEQGDSAMYLCASSSGADTQYFGPGTRLTVL.

The CDR3 coding sequence is TGTGCCAGCAGTCTTCCCCTGACTAGCGGGGCGATATCCTACGAGCAGTACTTC. This sequence encodes CASSLPLTSGAISYEQYF. V usage is TRBV28 and J usage is TRBJ2-7, with 11 nucleotides matching TRBD2. CDR1 and CDR2 from the germline V gene are MDHEN and SYDVKM. Germline trimming cut 5 bases from V and 1 base from J; bases unmatched to any gene: 13. CDR3 length: 18 residues.

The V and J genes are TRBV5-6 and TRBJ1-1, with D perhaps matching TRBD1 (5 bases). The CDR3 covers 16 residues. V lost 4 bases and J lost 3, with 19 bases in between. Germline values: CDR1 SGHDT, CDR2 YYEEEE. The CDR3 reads CASSGGAGRQDTEAFF. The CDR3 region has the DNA TGTGCCAGCAGCGGAGGGGCGGGGCGCCAGGACACTGAAGCTTTCTTT.

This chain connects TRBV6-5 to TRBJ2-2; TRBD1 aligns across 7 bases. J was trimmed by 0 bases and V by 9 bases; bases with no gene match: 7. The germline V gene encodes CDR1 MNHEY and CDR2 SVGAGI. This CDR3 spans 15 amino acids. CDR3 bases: TGTGCCAGTAGACAGGGTCCGTCGAACACCGGGGAGCTGTTTTTT. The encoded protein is CASRQGPSNTGELFF.

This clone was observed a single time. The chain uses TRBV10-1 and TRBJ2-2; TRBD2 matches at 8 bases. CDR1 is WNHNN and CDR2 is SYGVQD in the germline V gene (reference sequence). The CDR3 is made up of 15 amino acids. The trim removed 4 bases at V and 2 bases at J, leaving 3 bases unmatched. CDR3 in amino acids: CASSGTSPNTGELFF. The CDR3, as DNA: TGCGCCAGCAGTGGGACTAGCCCCAACACCGGGGAGCTGTTTTTT.

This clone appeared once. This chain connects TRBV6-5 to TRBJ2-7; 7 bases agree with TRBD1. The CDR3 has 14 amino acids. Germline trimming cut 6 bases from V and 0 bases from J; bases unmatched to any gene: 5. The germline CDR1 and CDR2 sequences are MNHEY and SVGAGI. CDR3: CASRRTGDSYEQYF. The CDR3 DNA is TGTGCCAGCAGGAGGACAGGCGACTCCTACGAGCAGTACTTC.

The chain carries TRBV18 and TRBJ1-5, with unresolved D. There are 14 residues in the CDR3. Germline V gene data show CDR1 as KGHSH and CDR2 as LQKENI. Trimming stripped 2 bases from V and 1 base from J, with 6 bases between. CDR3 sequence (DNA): TGTGCCAGCTCACCAGGGCTCAGCAATCAGCCCCAGCATTTT. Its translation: CASSPGLSNQPQHF.

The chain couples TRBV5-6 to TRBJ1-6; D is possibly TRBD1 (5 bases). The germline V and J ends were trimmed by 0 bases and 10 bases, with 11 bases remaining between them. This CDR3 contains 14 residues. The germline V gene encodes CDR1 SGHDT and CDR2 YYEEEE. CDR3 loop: CASSLVQGISPLHF. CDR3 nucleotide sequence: TGTGCCAGCAGCTTGGTCCAGGGAATATCACCCCTCCACTTT.